A selection of T cell receptor beta chains follows, all from one sample in a study of Ad26.COV2.S vaccination and SARS-CoV-2 variants. TCRdb's table, derived via immunoSEQ multiplex PCR, lists solely in-frame clones and lacks some. The profile covers roughly 350,000 clones, with 88% appearing a single time and around 6.4% taken by the ten largest. The sequencing here drew on peripheral blood, taken in a trial of Ad26.COV2.S vaccine versus placebo. Every receptor here comes from a person aged 18-60 years who received the Ad26.COV2.S COVID-19 vaccine or a placebo. Both conserved end residues are part of each CDR3. D genes are given only for firm matches. Size is omitted from some rows. Given values are once, few, many or a class for expanded clones.

clone size | J gene | V gene | D gene | CDR3 DNA | CDR3 protein
few | TRBJ2-7 | TRBV5-1 | - | TGCGCCAGCAGCGTGGACTCCTACGAGCAGTACTTC | CASSVDSYEQYF
- | TRBJ1-1 | TRBV6-2/TRBV6-3 | - | TGTGCCAGCAGTCTCGACTTGCGCTGGTTCGCTGAAGCTTTCTTT | CASSLDLRWFAEAFF
- | TRBJ2-1 | TRBV7-3 | - | TGTGCCAGCAGCTTAACGCTGGCGTTAAGTTGGAATGAGCAGTTCTTC | CASSLTLALSWNEQFF
- | TRBJ2-7 | TRBV3-1/TRBV3-2 | - | TGTGCCAGCGAGGACGTTGGGAGCGAGCAGTACTTC | CASEDVGSEQYF
- | TRBJ1-1 | TRBV18 | - | TGTGCCAGCGCACAGAGGAACACTGAAGCTTTCTTT | CASAQRNTEAFF
- | TRBJ2-5 | TRBV5-6 | - | TGTGCCAGCAGCTTGGATCGGGGCGTCGGAGAGACCCAGTACTTC | CASSLDRGVGETQYF
once | TRBJ2-7 | TRBV27 | TRBD1 | TGTGCCAGCAGTCCACGACGGACATCCAGGGGACAGGTTCCCTACGAGCAGTACTTC | CASSPRRTSRGQVPYEQYF
- | TRBJ1-2 | TRBV19 | TRBD1 | TGTGCCAGTACCCAGGACAGGGGGCATCTCTATGGCTACACCTTC | CASTQDRGHLYGYTF
once | TRBJ1-4 | TRBV9 | TRBD1 | TGTGCCAGCAGCGCAGGGACAGCTGAGGGAGAAAAACTGTTTTTT | CASSAGTAEGEKLFF
- | TRBJ1-1 | TRBV13 | - | TGTGCCAGCAGCTGGCAAGGAGCCAATTTTATTGAAGCTTTCTTT | CASSWQGANFIEAFF
once | TRBJ2-2 | TRBV5-6 | TRBD2 | TGTGCCAGCAGCTTCCCCCTGCGGGAGTGGAACACCGGGGAGCTGTTTTTT | CASSFPLREWNTGELFF
- | TRBJ1-1 | TRBV30 | - | TGTGCCTGGAAGGGCAGTCGGACTGAAGCTTTCTTT | CAWKGSRTEAFF
- | TRBJ2-7 | TRBV28 | TRBD2 | TGTGCCAGCATGGCGGGAGCGGGCTCCTACGAGCAGTACTTC | CASMAGAGSYEQYF
- | TRBJ2-6 | TRBV6-2/TRBV6-3 | TRBD1 | TGTGCCAGCAGTTACTGGCAGGGGGATTCCTCTGGGGCCAACGTCCTGACTTTC | CASSYWQGDSSGANVLTF
few | TRBJ2-7 | TRBV7-2 | - | TGTGCCAGCAGCCCTTCCTCGGGAGTAGGGTACGAGCAGTACTTC | CASSPSSGVGYEQYF
- | TRBJ1-5 | TRBV18 | TRBD1 | TGTGCCAGCTCACAAAGCACCGGACAGGGGTCAAGGCCCCAGCATTTT | CASSQSTGQGSRPQHF
- | TRBJ1-2 | TRBV7-9 | TRBD1 | TGTGCCAGCGGAACCGGGACAGGGGGCTATGGCTACACCTTC | CASGTGTGGYGYTF
- | TRBJ2-2 | TRBV24-1 | TRBD1 | TGTGCCACCAGTGATCCAAGACAGGGGCCGGCGAACACCGGGGAGCTGTTTTTT | CATSDPRQGPANTGELFF
- | TRBJ1-5 | TRBV2 | TRBD1 | TGTGCCAGCGACGGACAGGGACAATCAGCCCGCCAGCATTTT | CASDGQGQSARQHF
- | TRBJ2-5 | TRBV3-1/TRBV3-2 | TRBD2 | TGTGCCAGCAGCCAAGAACAGCGGGGGGTTGGAGAGACCCAGTACTTC | CASSQEQRGVGETQYF
few | TRBJ1-3 | TRBV9 | - | TGTGCCAGCCCACGTCGCGTTCCGGGGAATAGGGGAAACACCATATATTTT | CASPRRVPGNRGNTIYF
- | TRBJ1-5 | TRBV15 | - | TGTGCCACCAGCAGAGTGAAGGGTCAGCCCCAGCATTTT | CATSRVKGQPQHF
- | TRBJ1-2 | TRBV5-1 | - | TGCGCCAGCAGCCCCGGACAGTTTGGCTATGGCTACACCTTC | CASSPGQFGYGYTF
- | TRBJ2-1 | TRBV7-2 | TRBD2 | TGTGCCAGCAGCTTATTCTCCGAGCGGGAGGGCTACAATGAGCAGTTCTTC | CASSLFSEREGYNEQFF
- | TRBJ1-6 | TRBV27 | - | TGTGCCAGCAGTTTAACAGCGAGCTCCTATAATTCACCCCTCCACTTT | CASSLTASSYNSPLHF
- | TRBJ2-1 | TRBV4-2 | TRBD2 | TGTGCCAGCAGCCAAGGACTAGCGGGAGGTAGAAACAATGAGCAGTTCTTC | CASSQGLAGGRNNEQFF
- | TRBJ2-3 | TRBV3-1/TRBV3-2 | TRBD2 | TGTGCCAGCAGCCAAGCTATGGCGGGGGGGATGGATACGCAGTATTTT | CASSQAMAGGMDTQYF
- | TRBJ2-2 | TRBV13 | - | TGTGCCAGCAGCCCCGATCCGGTAAGGGCCGGGGAGCTGTTTTTT | CASSPDPVRAGELFF
- | TRBJ1-2 | TRBV4-1 | TRBD1 | TGCGCCAGCAGCCAAATACAGGGGGAGTATGGCTACACCTTC | CASSQIQGEYGYTF
- | TRBJ2-1 | TRBV6-5 | TRBD2 | TGTGCCAGCAGTTCTAGCGGGAGGACCAATGAGCAGTTCTTC | CASSSSGRTNEQFF
- | TRBJ2-1 | TRBV28 | - | TGTGCCATCCAAATCGGGTTACTCAGGGGAACCTACAATGAGCAGTTCTTC | CAIQIGLLRGTYNEQFF
- | TRBJ2-1 | TRBV7-6 | - | TGTGCCAGCAGAGAGACAGAGTATTGGGGCAATGAGCAGTTCTTC | CASRETEYWGNEQFF
- | TRBJ2-7 | TRBV7-9 | - | TGTGCCAGCAGTCAAGGCTCGCTCGAGCAGTACTTC | CASSQGSLEQYF
- | TRBJ2-7 | TRBV4-2 | TRBD2 | TGTGCCAGCAGCCAAGCGGCTAGCGGGCGAGCCTACGAGCAGTACTTC | CASSQAASGRAYEQYF
- | TRBJ2-5 | TRBV3-1/TRBV3-2 | - | TGTGCCAGCAGCCAATCGTTTTTTGTAGCGGCCCAAGAGACCCAGTACTTC | CASSQSFFVAAQETQYF
- | TRBJ2-2 | TRBV5-4 | - | TGTGCCAGCAGCATCAGGGGTTCCGGGGAGCTGTTTTTT | CASSIRGSGELFF
- | TRBJ2-1 | TRBV19 | - | TGTGCCAGTAGGCCTGTGAGCGGCCTCTCCTACAATGAGCAGTTCTTC | CASRPVSGLSYNEQFF
- | TRBJ2-2 | TRBV19 | - | TGTGCCAGTATGGGCGGGTCGGCGAACACCGGGGAGCTGTTTTTT | CASMGGSANTGELFF
- | TRBJ1-3 | TRBV18 | - | TGTGCCAGCTCACCTGCACAGTATACGGACTCTGGAAACACCATATATTTT | CASSPAQYTDSGNTIYF
- | TRBJ1-2 | TRBV20-1 | - | TGCAGTGCTAGTGTAGGGGATGCCTATGGCTACACCTTC | CSASVGDAYGYTF
few | TRBJ2-1 | TRBV12-3/TRBV12-4 | - | TGTGCCAGCAGTAGGATTCTAAACAATGAGCAGTTCTTC | CASSRILNNEQFF
- | TRBJ1-4 | TRBV28 | - | TGTGCCAGTACCCCCCACCCAGGGTCTGCTGAAAAACTGTTTTTT | CASTPHPGSAEKLFF
- | TRBJ2-2 | TRBV18 | TRBD1 | TGTGCCAGCTCAGGACAGGGGCCGAACACCGGGGAGCTGTTTTTT | CASSGQGPNTGELFF
once | TRBJ1-6 | TRBV6-4 | - | TGTGCCAGCAGTGCACAGCCAGATTCACCCCTCCACTTT | CASSAQPDSPLHF
once | TRBJ1-5 | TRBV3-1/TRBV3-2 | TRBD1 | TGTGCCAGCAGCCAATACGGACAGGCGGGTCAGCCCCAGCATTTT | CASSQYGQAGQPQHF
- | TRBJ1-2 | TRBV5-5 | - | TGTGCCAGCAGCCTGGCTGACAGGCCTCTTTCTAACTATGGCTACACCTTC | CASSLADRPLSNYGYTF
- | TRBJ2-2 | TRBV4-1 | TRBD2 | TGCGCCAGCAGCCAAGAGGGACTAGCGGTCACCGGGGAGCTGTTTTTT | CASSQEGLAVTGELFF
once | TRBJ2-2 | TRBV30 | - | TGTGCCTGGGATGCGGTAGGGGGGGCCGGGGAGCTGTTTTTT | CAWDAVGGAGELFF